This T cell receptor (beta chain) was documented in a study of cytomegalovirus exposure and HLA in healthy donors listed by TCRdb under 2017. Concerning the study at large: According to an earlier analysis of several hundred of the donors, some 180 million T cells yielded 117 million unique TCR beta sequences and less than 300 Gb of sequence data. The genetic ancestry cluster associated with self-reported Caucasian donors included about 84% of the approximately 430 genotyped donors. The number of donors typed differed by locus, with roughly 620-640 for A, B, C, DRB1 and DQB1, around 500 for DQA1, 600 to 610 for DPA1, and some 450 for DPB1. HLA typing included class I and class II loci at four-digit resolution. The study was designed to test whether signatures of past pathogen exposure could be identified by cataloging public T cell receptors. Among 300 to 500 genotyped donors of the cohort, an average of roughly 230,000 unique TCR beta nucleotide sequences was sequenced per donor, of which about 19% were non-productive. The later analysis used no new phenotypic data to find candidate immune exposures, relying instead on TCR beta sequences and their occurrence across donors. The study used immunosequencing to profile the T cell repertoires of about 670 subjects and linked those repertoires to cytomegalovirus serostatus. An earlier analysis of 450 to 750 of the donors used high-throughput TCR beta sequencing to judge whether each TCR beta V gene segment behaved as functional or pseudogenic. A later genetic analysis used genome-wide SNP genotypes for about 65% of the roughly 700 donors, treating that subset as a discovery cohort. To predict cytomegalovirus infection status, the study combined high-throughput TCR immunosequencing, statistical association of individual TCRs with disease status, and machine learning. Several DR-DQ haplotypes were handled as single units for association and clustering because linkage in the cohort was strong. Besides the first cohort of roughly 640 subjects, a separate validation cohort made up of roughly 120 different subjects was used. An early release that covered more than 550 HLA-typed donors contained about 290 gigabases of sequencing data and 85 million to 100 million unique TCR sequences. Every repertoire in the discovery cohort had been generated on one and the same sequencing platform. In a later analysis, previously published TCR beta repertoires from 550 to 750 donors were re-analyzed and high-resolution HLA genotyping was added so that TCR occurrence patterns could be studied. Donor age, sex, ethnicity and CMV serostatus were collected together with the repertoire data. Study-wide findings and limitations: According to a later analysis, parvovirus B19, influenza, CMV and Epstein-Barr virus appeared linked to several top co-occurrence clusters. Three of the identified cytomegalovirus-associated TCR beta chains were confirmed in vitro to be specific for cytomegalovirus antigens. A later analysis found that HLA-associated TCR beta chains were more clonally expanded and had lower generation probabilities than equally common non-associated chains. Across donors, most TCR sequences were observed very rarely, whereas some public TCRs were present in many individuals. The sequencing pipeline was judged likely to have produced a cluster of highly shared sequence variants as a technical artifact. Compared with the 666-donor mean, donors in an Asian-associated ancestry cluster had fewer N-insertions in productive TCRs, according to a later genetic analysis. Strong co-occurrence of HLA alleles, especially DR and DQ, made assigning TCR associations to individual alleles difficult. Broadly in line with IMGT annotations, most TCR beta V segments showed up in productive rearrangements about 90% or about 30% of the time in an earlier analysis of under 700 of the donors. Because some donors lacked HLA typing at each locus, the association tests relied only on the typed subset. Only TCR beta chains were sequenced in this cohort, and the absence of alpha or paired-chain data limited detectable features. In a later analysis, most CMV-associated TCR beta chains were found to appear HLA-restricted, with HLA associations seemingly driven largely by CMV exposure. An association between a missense DCLRE1C variant and V-gene and J-gene trimming of TCR beta chains was found in a later genetic analysis and replicated in an independent cohort. Because counts were too low, approximately 18 rarely observed V segments, including chromosome 9 orphons, were excluded from the earlier analysis of 587 of the donors. Because the 87-base-pair reads could not distinguish some IMGT-functional V segments, including TRBV6-2 and TRBV6-3, those segments were excluded. The classifier was reported to diagnose cytomegalovirus status with high specificity and sensitivity in both the original cohort and the validation cohort. Roughly uniform sequencing depth across donors was assumed in presence/absence analyses, although this assumption may not hold. The study gave a list of more than 150 TCR beta chains associated with cytomegalovirus. A later analysis found that TCR association rates varied across HLA loci, with DRB1 alleles showing the most associated TCRs and HLA-C alleles the fewest. CMV serostatus was the only immune exposure information available for the cohort. It was suggested by the authors that the approach could potentially be generalized to other disease states and immunological phenotypes. A later analysis associated roughly 17,000 TCR beta sequences with specific HLA alleles at a false discovery rate of 0.05. Correlated functional status among segregating V segments might be attributable to linkage disequilibrium, but an unknown experimental factor could not be ruled out. A further reported finding was that TCR beta sequences accurately predicted the HLA-A and HLA-B alleles for most subjects in the first cohort.

The library was built by means of the immunoSEQ multiplex PCR assay. A mixture of 60 forward primers for TCR Vbeta segments and 13 reverse primers for TCR Jbeta segments was used in the multiplex PCR. A multiplex PCR assay on genomic DNA amplified the CDR3 region of rearranged TCR beta genes. Amplified TCR beta libraries were sequenced as 87-base-pair reads on the Illumina HiSeq System. The authors' pipeline ran thus. In a later analysis, around 80 million unique TCR beta chains were counted across the 500 to 700 repertoires, and roughly 11 million of these chains were shared by at least two donors. To remove PCR and sequencing errors, raw reads were error-corrected and collapsed into unique sequences using a nearest-neighbor algorithm that merged closely related sequences. V, D and J gene segments were assigned by aligning CDR3 sequences to IMGT reference sequences. For a sequence to be retained, at least a six-nucleotide match to both a V gene segment and a J gene segment was required. A rearrangement was called productive if the CDR3 had no stop codons and remained in frame with V and J, and every other rearrangement was called non-productive. CDR3 was defined by IMGT convention, running from the second conserved V-encoded cysteine to the conserved J-encoded phenylalanine. Sequences without an unambiguous match to a single V gene segment were excluded from the earlier analysis of 450 to 650 of the donors. In an earlier analysis of 450 to 750 of the donors, a V segment was called functional when productive rearrangements were above 56.7%, and segregating when the standard deviation between donors exceeded 5%. A statistical classification framework was built for diagnosing cytomegalovirus status from the catalog of TCR beta chain sequences. V and J gene assignment, in a later analysis, came from comparing TCR nucleotide sequences with IMGT/GENE-DB human TR gene sequences. In a later analysis, CDR3 sequences and most-parsimonious VDJ recombination scenarios were assigned using the TCRdist pipeline. In a later analysis, each TCR beta chain was defined by its CDR3 amino acid sequence together with its V-gene family, and reads lacking a unique V-gene family were excluded. In a later analysis, some 600 highly shared, low-generation-probability nucleotide sequences were removed to address suspected cross-contamination and a sequencing artifact. In a later analysis, a clonal expansion index for each public chain was calculated from normalized within-repertoire ranks of inferred template counts. In a later analysis, generation probabilities were computed with a VDJ recombination model fitted to out-of-frame rearrangements, and the resulting probabilities were checked against IGoR. A later analysis scored TCR-TCR, TCR-HLA and TCR-CMV co-occurrence with hypergeometric tests, applying a repertoire-size bias correction to TCR pairs. False discovery rates were estimated in a later analysis by permuting HLA or CMV assignments 20 times. In a later analysis, co-occurring TCRs were grouped with DBSCAN, and TCRdist sequence similarity was added when clustering was performed within HLA-allele-positive subsets. Co-occurrence clustering excluded repertoires with fewer than 30,000 or more than 120,000 public chains, plus five with anomalous nucleotide sharing. In its TCRdb copy, this immuneACCESS table keeps in-frame sequences only and misses some clones. Where compared with another copy, unresolved V genes explain less than half of these, and the others have no known cause. That table gives V, J and clone size, and the DNA gave D and trimming. This sample comprises roughly 200,000 clones, roughly 79% of them detected only once. The top ten hold about 2.1% of the sample.

Inclusive of the bounding cysteine and phenylalanine, the CDR3 is 18 residues long. The DNA shown is the 54-base CDR3, in frame from base 1. CDR1 WNHNN and CDR2 SYGVQD were looked up in the germline V gene (reference sequence). V is reduced by 8 bases and J by 0 bases, leaving a spacing of 20 bases between them. The cohort comprised several hundred healthy bone marrow donors. Cohort members were all nominally healthy when sampled, although unrecorded immune exposures were likely present. The donor was CMV seronegative and was included in the group of 352 seronegative cohort members. A peripheral blood sample was collected from each donor, and TCR beta sequencing was performed on peripheral blood mononuclear cells. The Qiagen DNeasy Blood Extraction Kit was used to extract genomic DNA from the blood cell samples. In its sample, this clone was seen a few times. The clone's antigen remains unknown. No clone much larger than this one lies a single base away; base qualities are absent.

The chain joins TRBV10-1 to TRBJ2-6; no D gene call is confident. The source is a man between 25 and 39 years old in good health and CMV-seronegative. Sample: PBMCs. The bases read TGCGCCAGCTTACGACTCTTCAACCTCACCTCTGGGGCCAACGTCCTGACTTTC. This yields the protein CASLRLFNLTSGANVLTF.